A selection of T cell receptor beta chains follows, all from one sample in a study of spatial heterogeneity in lung cancer. TCRdb reprocessed the 5' RACE reads via MiXCR and lists one record per CDR3 protein. The sample lists thousands of distinct CDR3 sequences, 9.6% occurring once. Sequenced here: lung tumor tissue, sampled at surgery. These receptors came from a male donor with early-stage non-small cell lung cancer. Each CDR3 is given with its conserved first and last residue. Each record gives: J gene, D gene, clone size, CDR3 length, V gene, CDR3 protein, CDR3 DNA. A D gene is named only where the DNA matches it firmly. Clone size is not always given. Where it is, it says once, few, many or a class for expanded clones.

j_gene: TRBJ1-1; d_gene: NA; abundance: many; len: 12; v_gene: TRBV28; CDR3aa: CASRVTNTEAFF; CDR3nt: TGTGCCAGCAGAGTCACTAACACTGAAGCTTTCTTT
j_gene: TRBJ2-7; d_gene: TRBD2; abundance: many; len: 13; v_gene: TRBV12-3/TRBV12-4; CDR3aa: CASGLAGAYEQYF; CDR3nt: TGTGCCAGCGGTTTAGCGGGAGCCTACGAGCAGTACTTC
j_gene: TRBJ2-4; d_gene: TRBD1; abundance: many; len: 13; v_gene: TRBV27; CDR3aa: CASSPGQGRIQYF; CDR3nt: TGTGCCAGCAGTCCAGGACAGGGAAGGATTCAGTACTTC
j_gene: TRBJ2-3; d_gene: TRBD1; abundance: many; len: 15; v_gene: TRBV12-5; CDR3aa: CASGSGGQGGDTQYF; CDR3nt: TGTGCTAGTGGTTCGGGGGGACAGGGAGGAGATACGCAGTATTTT
j_gene: TRBJ2-2; d_gene: NA; abundance: medium-sized; len: 15; v_gene: TRBV10-3; CDR3aa: CAISEGEWVHGELFF; CDR3nt: TGTGCCATCAGTGAAGGGGAGTGGGTCCACGGGGAGCTGTTTTTT
j_gene: TRBJ2-1; d_gene: TRBD1; abundance: many; len: 15; v_gene: TRBV5-1; CDR3aa: CASSTGQAPRNEQFF; CDR3nt: TGCGCCAGCAGCACCGGACAGGCCCCCCGCAATGAGCAGTTCTTC
j_gene: TRBJ1-2; d_gene: NA; abundance: many; len: 17; v_gene: TRBV2; CDR3aa: CASSGEGSRKGGYGYTF; CDR3nt: TGTGCCAGCAGTGGAGAGGGTTCAAGGAAAGGGGGCTATGGCTACACCTTC
j_gene: TRBJ2-5; d_gene: NA; abundance: NA; len: 15; v_gene: TRBV11-3; CDR3aa: CASSPGTQNQETQYF; CDR3nt: TGTGCCAGCAGCCCCGGGACACAGAACCAAGAGACCCAGTACTTC
j_gene: TRBJ2-2; d_gene: NA; abundance: many; len: 11; v_gene: TRBV6-1; CDR3aa: CASRTTGELFF; CDR3nt: TGTGCCAGCAGGACGACCGGGGAGCTGTTTTTT
j_gene: TRBJ2-5; d_gene: NA; abundance: many; len: 14; v_gene: TRBV29-1; CDR3aa: CSVDSAYFQETQYF; CDR3nt: TGCAGCGTTGATTCCGCCTACTTCCAAGAGACCCAGTACTTC
j_gene: TRBJ1-2; d_gene: TRBD1; abundance: many; len: 15; v_gene: TRBV15; CDR3aa: CATSDDRGVSYGYTF; CDR3nt: TGTGCCACCAGCGATGACAGGGGGGTTAGCTATGGCTACACCTTC
j_gene: TRBJ2-7; d_gene: TRBD1; abundance: many; len: 14; v_gene: TRBV27; CDR3aa: CASSFGTGGDEQYF; CDR3nt: TGTGCCAGCAGTTTCGGGACAGGGGGAGACGAGCAGTACTTC
j_gene: TRBJ1-4; d_gene: NA; abundance: medium-sized; len: 17; v_gene: TRBV28; CDR3aa: CASSLGLLSAGNEKLFF; CDR3nt: TGTGCCAGCAGTTTAGGCCTCTTGTCAGCCGGAAATGAAAAACTGTTTTTT
j_gene: TRBJ2-3; d_gene: TRBD1; abundance: many; len: 14; v_gene: TRBV20-1; CDR3aa: CRGLGQGAPDTQYF; CDR3nt: TGCAGAGGCCTGGGACAGGGGGCACCAGATACGCAGTATTTT
j_gene: TRBJ2-3; d_gene: TRBD1; abundance: many; len: 15; v_gene: TRBV2; CDR3aa: CASRRGLKHTDTQYF; CDR3nt: TGTGCCAGCAGGAGGGGGCTAAAACATACAGATACGCAGTATTTT
j_gene: TRBJ2-1; d_gene: NA; abundance: many; len: 17; v_gene: TRBV3-1; CDR3aa: CASSQGPLRGRTDEQFF; CDR3nt: TGTGCCAGCAGCCAAGGACCCCTCCGCGGCAGGACAGATGAGCAGTTCTTC
j_gene: TRBJ1-1; d_gene: NA; abundance: medium-sized; len: 14; v_gene: TRBV27; CDR3aa: CASSSSLSSTEAFF; CDR3nt: TGTGCCAGCAGTTCCTCCCTGAGTAGCACTGAAGCTTTCTTT
j_gene: TRBJ2-3; d_gene: NA; abundance: many; len: 17; v_gene: TRBV7-2; CDR3aa: CASSLARARPLTDTQYF; CDR3nt: TGTGCCAGCAGCTTAGCGAGGGCCAGACCACTCACAGATACGCAGTATTTT
j_gene: TRBJ2-2; d_gene: TRBD1; abundance: many; len: 14; v_gene: TRBV19; CDR3aa: CASQDRANTGELFF; CDR3nt: TGTGCCAGCCAGGACAGGGCGAACACCGGGGAGCTGTTTTTT
j_gene: TRBJ1-5; d_gene: NA; abundance: many; len: 13; v_gene: TRBV2; CDR3aa: CASSVGSNQPQHF; CDR3nt: TGTGCCAGCAGTGTGGGGAGCAATCAGCCCCAGCATTTT
j_gene: TRBJ2-3; d_gene: NA; abundance: many; len: 12; v_gene: TRBV2; CDR3aa: CARSGGTDTQYF; CDR3nt: TGTGCCAGATCGGGGGGCACAGATACGCAGTATTTT
j_gene: TRBJ1-5; d_gene: TRBD1; abundance: many; len: 15; v_gene: TRBV6-6; CDR3aa: CASSGGQGQGKPQHF; CDR3nt: TGTGCCAGCAGTGGGGGACAGGGGCAAGGGAAGCCCCAGCATTTT
j_gene: TRBJ2-1; d_gene: TRBD2; abundance: many; len: 15; v_gene: TRBV11-2; CDR3aa: CASSSRGGDYNEQFF; CDR3nt: TGTGCCAGCAGCTCCCGGGGGGGCGACTACAATGAGCAGTTCTTC
j_gene: TRBJ2-7; d_gene: NA; abundance: many; len: 16; v_gene: TRBV5-1; CDR3aa: CASSLLPGTDTYEQYF; CDR3nt: TGCGCCAGCAGCTTACTTCCCGGGACCGATACCTACGAGCAGTACTTC
j_gene: TRBJ1-2; d_gene: NA; abundance: many; len: 14; v_gene: TRBV11-2; CDR3aa: CASSLGGVPYGYTF; CDR3nt: TGTGCCAGCAGCTTAGGTGGGGTCCCCTATGGCTACACCTTC
j_gene: TRBJ2-7; d_gene: NA; abundance: medium-sized; len: 12; v_gene: TRBV12-5; CDR3aa: CASGSSMGEQYF; CDR3nt: TGTGCTAGTGGTTCGTCTATGGGGGAGCAGTACTTC
j_gene: TRBJ2-7; d_gene: TRBD1; abundance: medium-sized; len: 15; v_gene: TRBV5-5; CDR3aa: CASSSITTGSYEQYF; CDR3nt: TGTGCCAGCAGCTCTATAACGACAGGGTCCTACGAGCAGTACTTC
j_gene: TRBJ1-2; d_gene: NA; abundance: many; len: 15; v_gene: TRBV6-5; CDR3aa: CASHPYRRLFYGYTF; CDR3nt: TGTGCCAGCCACCCATACAGGCGCCTCTTCTATGGCTACACCTTC
j_gene: TRBJ1-6; d_gene: NA; abundance: many; len: 13; v_gene: TRBV7-2; CDR3aa: CASRPTPSSPLHF; CDR3nt: TGTGCCAGCAGGCCAACCCCAAGTTCACCCCTCCACTTT
j_gene: TRBJ1-1; d_gene: NA; abundance: medium-sized; len: 13; v_gene: TRBV5-1; CDR3aa: CASSRGSITEAFF; CDR3nt: TGCGCCAGCAGCAGGGGAAGTATCACTGAAGCTTTCTTT
j_gene: TRBJ1-2; d_gene: NA; abundance: medium-sized; len: 14; v_gene: TRBV9; CDR3aa: CASSSDQRDYGYTF; CDR3nt: TGTGCCAGCAGCTCGGATCAAAGAGACTATGGCTACACCTTC
j_gene: TRBJ1-2; d_gene: NA; abundance: many; len: 13; v_gene: TRBV13; CDR3aa: CASRLGQYSGYTF; CDR3nt: TGTGCCAGCAGGCTAGGACAGTATAGCGGCTACACCTTC
j_gene: TRBJ2-3; d_gene: NA; abundance: many; len: 12; v_gene: TRBV29-1; CDR3aa: CSARDITDTQYF; CDR3nt: TGCAGCGCCCGGGACATCACAGATACGCAGTATTTT
j_gene: TRBJ2-3; d_gene: NA; abundance: many; len: 12; v_gene: TRBV7-2; CDR3aa: CASSLRTDTQYF; CDR3nt: TGTGCCAGCAGCCTCCGCACAGATACGCAGTATTTT
j_gene: TRBJ2-5; d_gene: NA; abundance: large; len: 14; v_gene: TRBV5-1; CDR3aa: CASSLSRTKETQYF; CDR3nt: TGCGCCAGCAGCTTGAGCAGGACCAAAGAGACCCAGTACTTC
j_gene: TRBJ1-1; d_gene: NA; abundance: many; len: 14; v_gene: TRBV12-3/TRBV12-4; CDR3aa: CASSLSGGRAEAFF; CDR3nt: TGTGCCAGCAGTTTGTCGGGGGGGAGAGCTGAAGCTTTCTTT
j_gene: TRBJ2-3; d_gene: NA; abundance: medium-sized; len: 14; v_gene: TRBV20-1; CDR3aa: CSASYLGSTDTQYF; CDR3nt: TGCAGTGCTTCCTACTTGGGGTCCACAGATACGCAGTATTTT
j_gene: TRBJ1-5; d_gene: NA; abundance: many; len: 15; v_gene: TRBV20-1; CDR3aa: CSARDRGTGNQPQHF; CDR3nt: TGCAGTGCTAGAGACAGGGGAACCGGCAATCAGCCCCAGCATTTT